The clone carrying this TCR beta chain was found many times. CDR3 length: 14 amino acids. V shed 4 bases, J shed 3 bases, and the junction held 3 bases outside the gene matches. These data originate in a study of patients and donors after allogeneic stem cell transplantation. TCRdb recomputed calls from the RT-PCR reads with MiXCR, one row per CDR3 protein. The sample carries 800,000 to 1,000,000 distinct CDR3 sequences, roughly 17% recorded once. This chain links TRBV12-3 or TRBV12-4 with TRBJ2-7; TRBD2 aligns across 10 bases. The sequenced sample was blood, either unsorted or a sorted T cell fraction (not recorded which). The source of this sequence is a human donor who was either an allogeneic HSCT recipient or a stem cell or donor lymphocyte infusion donor (not recorded which). It is not recorded whose cells these are; they may come from a transplant donor. In DNA form, the CDR3 reads TGTGCCAGCAGTTACCGGACTAGCGGCTACGAGCAGTACTTC. It specifies CASSYRTSGYEQYF.